This T cell receptor beta chain was obtained from a study of blood T cell repertoires in COVID-19 (dated by TCRdb to 2018 to 2021). Notes on the research overall: The collaborator samples originated in the United States, Italy and Spain and spanned the acute and convalescent phases of COVID-19. The material from the prospective study consisted of cDNA or gDNA derived from T cells, B-cell-depleted T cells, or PBMCs. Subjects who had been exposed to COVID-19, were actively infected with it, or had recovered from it provided the deeply sampled blood TCRbeta repertoires that made up the dataset. The repertoires were released in a freely available public database intended as a resource for research on the immune response to SARS-CoV-2. The samples were drawn from two sources: the first 160 participants of the ongoing ImmuneRACE study, and 950 to 1,500 subjects contributed by 6 global collaborators. Nearly every sample came with metadata listing a de-identified subject ID, COVID-19 status, age in years and sex. Where available, HLA class I and class II types were obtained from metadata supplied by the sample provider rather than from assay-based typing.

The collaborating institutions used their own protocols to collect whole blood in K2EDTA tubes. For TCRbeta analysis, collaborators shipped samples in one of three forms: frozen whole blood, isolated PBMCs, or DNA extracted from either of those sample types. Worth noting for this clone: The specificity of this receptor is unknown. The input lacks base qualities; no much larger clone sits a single base away.

The CDR3 starts with the cysteine, ends with the phenylalanine, and has 17 residues. Only the CDR3 portion is preserved as DNA: 51 bases, with reading frame beginning at the first base. CDR1 SGHTA and CDR2 FQGNSA were looked up in the germline V gene. Ends trimmed: V by 1 base, J by 3 bases; bases unmatched to a gene: 8. Study-level results and caveats: Clinical and demographic metadata were provided uncurated, with the amount varying by source and participant.

The immunoSEQ Assay, a bias-controlled multiplex PCR, was used to amplify TCRbeta CDR3 regions from genomic DNA. In the original analysis: The number of nucleated cells in each sample was estimated by amplification of reference gene primers within the assay. To quantify the absolute abundance of each unique TCRbeta CDR3 rearrangement, sequence reads were collapsed and filtered. For each sample, productive Simpson clonality was calculated as the square root of Simpson's diversity index across productive rearrangements. TCRdb mirrors the immuneACCESS table, restricted to in-frame sequences. Some clones are absent from its copies; in checked studies, under half trace to an unresolved V gene, and the reason for the others is unknown. That table supplies the V and J calls and clone size; D and trimming were determined from the DNA. In all, the sample holds about 220,000 clones, and approximately 79% of those were seen once. 4.5% to 5.5% of the sample comes from the top ten.

This sequence was found in a human donor in a cohort sampled during active COVID-19. The chain is assembled from TRBV7-2 and TRBJ1-3; the junction holds 8 bases that match TRBD1. Sequenced: peripheral blood. The nucleotide sequence reads as follows: TGTGCCAGCAGCTTAGGGCCCCAGGGGGCCATTGGAAACACCATATATTTT. It encodes CASSLGPQGAIGNTIYF.